The rows below give T cell receptor beta chains drawn from one sample of a study of regulatory T cells in long-lasting Graves disease. TCRdb re-called the multiplex PCR reads with MiXCR, one entry per CDR3 protein. The profile shows 240,000 or so distinct CDR3 sequences, 20% to 25% of them singletons. The sequencing here drew on peripheral blood mononuclear cells (PBMCs), taken at new diagnosis, from a patient treated with antithyroid drugs. Receptors originate from a female donor with Graves disease. CDR3s include the opening cysteine and the closing phenylalanine or tryptophan. D genes are given only for firm matches. Size is stated for part of the rows, as once, few or many counts, or as a class when the clone is expanded.

TRBJ2-6 | few | TRBV5-1 | TRBD1 | CASSLGWDRAPLEANVLTF | TGCGCCAGCAGCCTTGGTTGGGACAGGGCCCCTCTTGAGGCCAACGTCCTGACTTTC
TRBJ1-5 | many | TRBV20-1 | - | CSASSPIANQPQHF | TGCAGTGCTAGCTCCCCGATCGCCAATCAGCCCCAGCATTTT
TRBJ2-2 | - | TRBV18 | - | CASSPDLYTGELFF | TGTGCCAGCTCACCGGACTTATACACCGGGGAGCTGTTTTTT
TRBJ2-1 | - | TRBV7-3 | - | CASSPSGLYNEQSF | TGTGCCAGCAGCCCATCGGGCCTATACAATGAGCAGTCCTTC
TRBJ2-5 | many | TRBV20-1 | TRBD2 | CSARSISRAGGQETQYF | TGCAGTGCTAGAAGTATCAGCCGGGCGGGGGGGCAAGAGACCCAGTACTTC
TRBJ2-7 | many | TRBV5-1 | - | CASSKGTDVSYEQYF | TGCGCCAGCAGCAAAGGGACGGATGTCTCCTACGAGCAGTACTTC
TRBJ2-7 | - | TRBV12-3/TRBV12-4 | TRBD1 | CASSFGDRAYEQYF | TGTGCCAGCAGTTTTGGGGACAGGGCGTACGAGCAGTACTTC
TRBJ2-2 | many | TRBV12-3/TRBV12-4 | TRBD2 | CASSHSYRTRSAGELFF | TGTGCCAGCAGCCACTCTTATCGGACTAGATCGGCCGGGGAGCTGTTTTTT
TRBJ1-2 | many | TRBV28 | - | CASSLLGLSEDGYTF | TGTGCCAGCAGTTTATTGGGGCTCTCGGAGGATGGCTACACCTTC
TRBJ1-4 | few | TRBV4-3 | - | CASSQTLGATNEKLFF | TGCGCCAGCAGCCAGACCCTAGGGGCAACTAATGAAAAACTGTTTTTT
TRBJ2-7 | many | TRBV5-1 | TRBD1 | CASSSYSGTGINEQYF | TGCGCCAGCAGCTCCTACTCCGGGACAGGGATCAACGAGCAGTACTTC
TRBJ2-7 | few | TRBV25-1 | TRBD1 | CASRDRFYEQYF | TGTGCCAGCCGGGACAGGTTCTACGAGCAGTACTTC
TRBJ2-3 | few | TRBV7-3 | - | CASSFGQTDTQYF | TGTGCCAGCAGCTTCGGACAGACCGATACGCAGTATTTT
TRBJ2-5 | - | TRBV6-2/TRBV6-3 | - | CASSYFEDTEGGTQYF | TGTGCCAGCAGTTATTTCGAGGATACAGAGGGGGGGACCCAGTACTTC
TRBJ2-7 | many | TRBV10-3 | - | CAISESSYEQYF | TGTGCCATCAGTGAGTCTTCCTACGAGCAGTACTTC
TRBJ1-4 | many | TRBV7-2 | - | CASSTRRATNEKLFF | TGTGCCAGCAGCACTCGACGCGCAACTAATGAAAAACTGTTTTTT
TRBJ2-3 | many | TRBV12-3/TRBV12-4 | - | CASSFGRGVADTQYF | TGTGCCAGCAGTTTCGGCAGGGGAGTTGCAGATACGCAGTATTTT
TRBJ2-3 | few | TRBV19 | TRBD1 | CASSSGDSFSTDTQYF | TGTGCCAGTAGTAGTGGGGACAGCTTCTCCACAGATACGCAGTATTTT
TRBJ1-2 | many | TRBV11-1 | - | CASSNPNYGYTF | TGTGCCAGCAGCAACCCTAACTATGGCTACACCTTC
TRBJ2-5 | many | TRBV7-2 | TRBD1 | CASSSRTGGARETQYF | TGTGCCAGCAGCTCAAGGACAGGGGGCGCGCGGGAGACCCAGTACTTC
TRBJ1-2 | - | TRBV12-3/TRBV12-4 | - | CASSRTEGYGYTF | TGTGCCAGCAGCAGGACAGAGGGATATGGCTACACCTTC
TRBJ1-4 | many | TRBV7-2 | - | CASSLGGQNEKLFF | TGTGCCAGCAGCTTAGGGGGACAAAATGAAAAACTGTTTTTT
TRBJ2-5 | many | TRBV7-2 | - | CASSLGSSWGETQYF | TGTGCCAGCAGCTTAGGCAGTAGTTGGGGAGAGACCCAGTACTTC
TRBJ1-1 | few | TRBV4-3 | - | CASSQDRWDTEAFF | TGCGCCAGCAGCCAAGACCGGTGGGACACTGAAGCTTTCTTT
TRBJ2-7 | - | TRBV7-9 | - | CASSSEWDGSYEQYF | TGTGCCAGCAGCTCAGAGTGGGACGGATCCTACGAGCAGTACTTC
TRBJ2-2 | many | TRBV2 | TRBD2 | CASRLLAANTGELFF | TGTGCCAGCAGGTTGCTAGCGGCGAACACCGGGGAGCTGTTTTTT
TRBJ2-5 | many | TRBV15 | - | CATSRHQETQYF | TGTGCCACCAGCAGACACCAAGAGACCCAGTACTTC
TRBJ2-2 | - | TRBV19 | TRBD1 | CASSIYHGQGADGELFF | TGTGCCAGTTCCATATATCACGGACAGGGGGCAGACGGGGAGCTGTTTTTT
TRBJ2-7 | many | TRBV20-1 | TRBD1 | CSATDRSYEQYF | TGCAGTGCTACGGACAGGTCCTACGAGCAGTACTTC
TRBJ1-2 | once | TRBV15 | - | CATSSRARAANYGYTF | TGTGCCACCAGCAGTCGCGCCAGGGCCGCTAACTATGGCTACACCTTC
TRBJ2-1 | many | TRBV7-9 | TRBD2 | CASSFTAGGHEQFF | TGTGCCAGCAGCTTTACAGCGGGAGGGCACGAGCAGTTCTTC
TRBJ1-1 | many | TRBV5-1 | TRBD1 | CASSRWAGGMNTEAFF | TGCGCCAGCAGCCGATGGGCAGGGGGCATGAACACTGAAGCTTTCTTT
TRBJ2-3 | many | TRBV20-1 | TRBD2 | CSARDSLAGLDTQYF | TGCAGTGCTAGAGATTCCCTAGCGGGGCTAGATACGCAGTATTTT
TRBJ2-3 | many | TRBV24-1 | TRBD1 | CATSDLLGQGSDTQYF | TGTGCCACCAGTGATTTGCTGGGACAGGGTTCAGATACGCAGTATTTT
TRBJ1-2 | many | TRBV10-3 | - | CAISESTRGYTF | TGTGCCATCAGTGAGTCGACTCGAGGCTACACCTTC
TRBJ2-1 | many | TRBV27 | TRBD1 | CASSLLPGTGGGEQFF | TGTGCCAGCAGCTTATTACCCGGGACAGGGGGCGGGGAGCAGTTCTTC
TRBJ1-4 | - | TRBV19 | - | CASTGIGEKLFF | TGTGCCAGTACAGGGATCGGTGAAAAACTGTTTTTT
TRBJ1-1 | many | TRBV12-3/TRBV12-4 | TRBD1 | CASAPNEWGTGGSGTEAFF | TGTGCCAGCGCGCCCAACGAGTGGGGGACAGGAGGCTCGGGGACTGAAGCTTTCTTT
TRBJ2-5 | many | TRBV7-2 | TRBD1 | CASSPGQVKETQYF | TGTGCCAGCAGCCCAGGACAGGTCAAAGAGACCCAGTACTTC
TRBJ2-7 | many | TRBV5-1 | - | CASSLEGVWEQYF | TGCGCCAGCAGCCTGGAGGGGGTGTGGGAGCAGTACTTC
TRBJ2-2 | many | TRBV29-1 | - | CSVDTNKNTGELFF | TGCAGCGTTGATACCAACAAGAACACCGGGGAGCTGTTTTTT
TRBJ2-7 | many | TRBV9 | - | CASSVGGDVLSYEQYF | TGTGCCAGCAGCGTCGGAGGGGACGTACTCTCCTACGAGCAGTACTTC
TRBJ1-2 | few | TRBV25-1 | - | CASSPLLDYGYTF | TGTGCCAGCAGTCCATTACTTGACTATGGCTACACCTTC
TRBJ1-5 | many | TRBV24-1 | - | CATSEYEDQPQHF | TGTGCCACCAGTGAATATGAAGATCAGCCCCAGCATTTT
TRBJ2-3 | - | TRBV5-1 | - | CASSLEQGPPTDTQYF | TGCGCCAGCAGCTTGGAACAGGGCCCCCCCACAGATACGCAGTATTTT
TRBJ2-4 | many | TRBV11-2 | TRBD2 | CASSLGGGRLAKNIQYF | TGTGCCAGCAGCTTAGGGGGCGGGAGGCTAGCCAAAAACATTCAGTACTTC
TRBJ2-2 | many | TRBV7-9 | - | CASKGIFTGELFF | TGTGCCAGCAAGGGGATATTTACCGGGGAGCTGTTTTTT
TRBJ2-7 | many | TRBV19 | TRBD1 | CASRDSRGSYEQYF | TGTGCCAGCCGGGACAGTCGGGGATCCTACGAGCAGTACTTC
TRBJ1-5 | many | TRBV6-1 | - | CASILGSNQPQHF | -
TRBJ1-3 | few | TRBV30 | TRBD1 | CAWSVPTGNSGNTIYF | TGTGCCTGGAGTGTCCCGACAGGGAACTCTGGAAACACCATATATTTT
TRBJ2-1 | many | TRBV12-5 | - | CASGWERPYNEQFF | TGTGCTAGTGGTTGGGAACGCCCCTACAATGAGCAGTTCTTC
TRBJ2-3 | many | TRBV7-3 | - | CASSPLPRTSTDTQYF | TGTGCCAGCAGCCCACTACCCAGGACTAGCACAGATACGCAGTATTTT
TRBJ2-2 | many | TRBV2 | TRBD1 | CASSESTQGAGELFF | TGTGCCAGCAGTGAAAGTACACAGGGGGCCGGGGAGCTGTTTTTT
TRBJ2-1 | many | TRBV29-1 | - | CSVVLFSYNEQFF | TGCAGCGTTGTTCTGTTCTCCTACAATGAGCAGTTCTTC
TRBJ2-5 | many | TRBV6-5 | - | CASSFLGSGSGTQYF | TGTGCCAGCAGTTTTTTAGGTTCAGGATCCGGGACCCAGTACTTC
TRBJ2-1 | - | TRBV6-2/TRBV6-3 | - | CASDTGGLGVERFF | TGTGCCAGCGACACCGGGGGGCTGGGGGTTGAGCGGTTCTTC
TRBJ1-1 | many | TRBV12-3/TRBV12-4 | - | CASSRGSGHGEAFF | TGTGCCAGCAGTCGCGGGTCGGGTCACGGGGAAGCTTTCTTT